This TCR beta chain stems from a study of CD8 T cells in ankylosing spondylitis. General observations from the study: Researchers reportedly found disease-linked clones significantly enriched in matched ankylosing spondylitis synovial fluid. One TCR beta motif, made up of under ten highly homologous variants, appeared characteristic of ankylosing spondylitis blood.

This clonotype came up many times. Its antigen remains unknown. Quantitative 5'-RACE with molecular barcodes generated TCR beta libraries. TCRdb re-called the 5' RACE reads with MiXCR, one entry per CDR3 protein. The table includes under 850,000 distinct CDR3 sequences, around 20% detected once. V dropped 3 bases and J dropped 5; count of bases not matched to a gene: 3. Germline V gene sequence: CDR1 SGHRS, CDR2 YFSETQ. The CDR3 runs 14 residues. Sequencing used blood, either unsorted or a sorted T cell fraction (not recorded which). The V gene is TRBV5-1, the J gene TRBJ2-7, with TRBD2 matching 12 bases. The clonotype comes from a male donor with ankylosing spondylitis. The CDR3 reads CASSWTSGTDEQYF. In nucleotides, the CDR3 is TGCGCCAGCAGCTGGACTAGCGGGACGGACGAGCAGTACTTC. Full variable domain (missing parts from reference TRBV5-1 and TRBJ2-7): KAGVTQTPRYLIKTRGQQVTLSCSPISGHRSVSWYQQTPGQGLQFLFEYFSETQRNKGNFPGRFSGRQFSNSRSEMNVSTLELGDSALYLCASSWTSGTDEQYFGPGTRLTVT.